This TCR beta chain emerged from a study of blood T cell repertoires in COVID-19. Study information: COVID-19 samples from acute and convalescent phases originated in the United States, Italy and Spain.

This table comes from immunoSEQ multiplex PCR, and its TCRdb copy is limited to in-frame clones, with some not included. The data hold about 110,000 clones, with approximately 88% observed a single time. CDR1 MDHEN and CDR2 SYDVKM come from the germline V gene. This CDR3 spans 16 amino acids. Trimming shortened V by 1 base and J by 2 bases, and 9 bases separated the two germline ends. Sequences were obtained from peripheral blood. The clonotype was recovered from a man between 40 and 49 years old with active or convalescent COVID-19. The chain combines TRBV28 with TRBJ2-6; possibly TRBD1 for D (5 bases). The CDR3 bases are TGTGCCAGCAGTTTATCTTGGGGCGCTGGGGCCAACGTCCTGACTTTC. Protein product: CASSLSWGAGANVLTF. The whole variable domain, remainder taken from reference TRBV28 and TRBJ2-6, is DVKVTQSSRYLVKRTGEKVFLECVQDMDHENMFWYRQDPGLGLRLIYFSYDVKMKEKGDIPEGYSVSREKKERFSLILESASTNQTSMYLCASSLSWGAGANVLTFGAGSRLTVL.